This entry lists 2 T cell receptor beta chains sequenced from one sample in a study of cytomegalovirus exposure and HLA in healthy donors. Use of 60 Vbeta and 13 Jbeta primers characterized the PCR. This table comes from immunoSEQ multiplex PCR, and its TCRdb copy is limited to in-frame clones, with some not included. The sample holds some 150,000 clones, roughly 74% seen once. Sequenced sample: PBMCs. These TCRs come from a man in his forties in good health and CMV-seronegative.

The genes are TRBV4-3 and TRBJ2-3; D gene ambiguous. In germline, CDR1 is LGHNA, CDR2 YSLEER. The CDR3 totals 16 residues. Trimming removed 1 base at V and 0 bases at J, with 11 bases between. The CDR3 loop reads CASSQAPQASTDTQYF. CDR3 DNA: TGCGCCAGCAGCCAAGCCCCGCAAGCTAGCACAGATACGCAGTATTTT.

The gene calls are TRBV15 and TRBJ2-5, with D possibly matching TRBD2 (6 bases). The CDR3 covers 12 residues. V gave up 8 bases and J gave up 7 bases, with 14 bases separating them. CDR1 is LNHNV, CDR2 YYDKDF, per germline (reference sequence). This chain's CDR3 is CATAAEEGTQYF. Here the CDR3 DNA reads TGTGCCACCGCAGCAGAGGAGGGGACCCAGTACTTC. The whole variable domain, remainder taken from reference TRBV15 and TRBJ2-5, is DAMVIQNPRYQVTQFGKPVTLSCSQTLNHNVMYWYQQKSSQAPKLLFHYYDKDFNNEADTPDNFQSRRPNTSFCFLDIRSPGLGDTAMYLCATAAEEGTQYFGPGTRLLVL.